This TCR beta chain was identified during a study of CD8+ T cells in alopecia areata. General study findings and limits: Scalp sequencing also captures normal skin's resident alphabeta T cells. Against the mouse data, patients shared TCRs less clearly, possibly for HLA reasons. Lesional tissue from the scalp (especially in alopecia totalis/universalis) showed higher clonality than normal scalp.

V lost 2 bases and J 2 bases, leaving 12 bases between the germline ends. This CDR3 comprises 14 residues. The V gene's germline CDR1 is GTSNPN and CDR2 SVGIG (reference sequence). Following RNA extraction, reverse transcription yielded cDNA that acted as the sequencing template. Assay used: immunoSEQ multiplex PCR; TCRdb lists only in-frame clones, some missing. The top ten hold roughly 2.8% of the sample, which has fewer than 150,000 clones, less than 80% seen once. Details on this clone: Its antigen is not known.

The chain links TRBV30 to TRBJ2-5, with a weak D call TRBD2 (5 bases). The sequence came from a human donor in good health. Sequences were obtained from CD4+ T cells sorted from blood. The CDR3 protein is CAWSPGWRQETQYF. CDR3 nucleotides: TGTGCCTGGAGTCCGGGTTGGAGGCAAGAGACCCAGTACTTC.